These 2 T cell receptor beta chains originate from one sample sequenced in a study of T cells after yellow fever vaccination. TCRdb passed the 5' RACE reads through MiXCR, listing each CDR3 protein once. Of roughly 520,000 distinct CDR3 sequences in the sample, 21% are singletons; the top ten hold about 17%. The sequences come from PBMCs, collected approximately 22 days after the first yellow fever vaccination. The source of these receptors is a man younger than 30 who received the YFV17D yellow fever vaccine.

The chain links TRBV10-3 to TRBJ1-2, with 7 bases matching TRBD1. This CDR3 region has 13 residues. Per the germline V gene, CDR1 is ENHRY and CDR2 is SYGVKD. Trimming at V came to 6 bases and at J to 2 bases, leaving 3 bases not matched to a gene. CDR3 region: CAISLGQNYGYTF. In DNA, the CDR3 is TGTGCCATCAGCTTGGGACAGAACTATGGCTACACCTTC.

The chain employs TRBV6-5 and TRBJ2-3; 12 bases map to TRBD2. The ends lost 8 bases at V and 6 bases at J; junction bases unmatched: 6. CDR3 size: 14 residues. Germline-derived CDR1 and CDR2 are MNHEY and SVGAGI. In DNA form, the CDR3 reads TGTGCCAGCTTTACTAGCGGGGGGATGGATACGCAGTATTTT. Its protein product is CASFTSGGMDTQYF.